A selection of T cell receptor beta chains follows, all from one sample in a study of blood T cell repertoires in COVID-19. Profiling relied on immunoSEQ multiplex PCR, and the TCRdb table lists in-frame clones only, not all of them. The sample lists roughly 80,000 clones, over 75% occurring once. Sequenced input: peripheral blood. All receptors come from a man aged 45 to 65 with acute or convalescent COVID-19. Both conserved end residues are part of each CDR3. D genes are given only for firm matches. Clone size appears in some rows only: once, few, many, or a class for an expanded clone.

abundance: NA; v_gene: TRBV2; j_gene: TRBJ2-2; d_gene: NA; CDR3aa: CASSKTGNTGELFF; CDR3nt: TGTGCCAGCAGTAAGACAGGGAACACCGGGGAGCTGTTTTTT
abundance: many; v_gene: TRBV6-1; j_gene: TRBJ1-2; d_gene: TRBD1; CDR3aa: CASSDGGTGGLSHGYTF; CDR3nt: TGTGCCAGCAGTGATGGGGGGACAGGGGGCCTTTCGCATGGCTACACCTTC
abundance: NA; v_gene: TRBV15; j_gene: TRBJ2-7; d_gene: TRBD2; CDR3aa: CATSRDWTSTDEQYF; CDR3nt: TGTGCCACCAGCAGAGATTGGACTAGCACCGACGAGCAGTACTTC
abundance: NA; v_gene: TRBV28; j_gene: TRBJ1-2; d_gene: NA; CDR3aa: CASSLLQGYGYTF; CDR3nt: TGTGCCAGCAGTTTGCTACAGGGATATGGCTACACCTTC
abundance: NA; v_gene: TRBV7-9; j_gene: TRBJ2-5; d_gene: NA; CDR3aa: CASSRRLGETQYF; CDR3nt: TGTGCCAGCAGTCGCCGACTAGGAGAGACCCAGTACTTC
abundance: NA; v_gene: TRBV6-6; j_gene: TRBJ1-1; d_gene: NA; CDR3aa: CASREQLNTEAFF; CDR3nt: TGTGCCAGCAGGGAACAGTTGAACACTGAAGCTTTCTTT
abundance: NA; v_gene: TRBV5-1; j_gene: TRBJ1-5; d_gene: TRBD1; CDR3aa: CASSFGDRAWGDQPQHF; CDR3nt: TGCGCCAGCAGCTTCGGGGACAGGGCTTGGGGTGATCAGCCCCAGCATTTT
abundance: medium-sized; v_gene: TRBV18; j_gene: TRBJ1-2; d_gene: TRBD1; CDR3aa: CASSPEGQGPNYGYTF; CDR3nt: TGTGCCAGCTCACCGGAGGGACAGGGGCCAAACTATGGCTACACCTTC
abundance: NA; v_gene: TRBV21-1; j_gene: TRBJ1-2; d_gene: NA; CDR3aa: CASSLRQGTYGYTF; CDR3nt: TGTGCCAGCAGCTTACGACAGGGGACCTATGGCTACACCTTC
abundance: NA; v_gene: TRBV12-3/TRBV12-4; j_gene: TRBJ1-3; d_gene: NA; CDR3aa: CASSPRGGNTIYF; CDR3nt: TGTGCCAGCAGTCCCAGGGGTGGAAACACCATATATTTT
abundance: few; v_gene: TRBV18; j_gene: TRBJ1-3; d_gene: NA; CDR3aa: CASSQNSASSGNTIYF; CDR3nt: TGTGCCAGCTCACAAAACAGTGCAAGCTCTGGAAACACCATATATTTT
abundance: NA; v_gene: TRBV19; j_gene: TRBJ1-3; d_gene: NA; CDR3aa: CASMGQISGNTIYF; CDR3nt: TGTGCCAGTATGGGGCAGATCTCTGGAAACACCATATATTTT
abundance: NA; v_gene: TRBV4-3; j_gene: TRBJ2-7; d_gene: NA; CDR3aa: CASSQETTATYEQYF; CDR3nt: TGCGCCAGCAGCCAAGAGACGACTGCTACCTACGAGCAGTACTTC
abundance: NA; v_gene: TRBV28; j_gene: TRBJ1-2; d_gene: NA; CDR3aa: CASSFRSAYGYTF; CDR3nt: TGTGCCAGCAGTTTCAGATCCGCCTATGGCTACACCTTC
abundance: NA; v_gene: TRBV5-1; j_gene: TRBJ2-7; d_gene: TRBD1; CDR3aa: CASSLTGGTYEQYF; CDR3nt: TGCGCCAGCAGTCTTACAGGGGGTACCTACGAGCAGTACTTC
abundance: NA; v_gene: TRBV6-5; j_gene: TRBJ1-6; d_gene: TRBD1; CDR3aa: CASSSQGANNSPLHF; CDR3nt: TGTGCCAGCAGTTCACAGGGGGCGAATAATTCACCCCTCCACTTT
abundance: NA; v_gene: TRBV2; j_gene: TRBJ1-5; d_gene: NA; CDR3aa: CASSVRGKRGNQPQHF; CDR3nt: TGTGCCAGCAGTGTGAGGGGGAAGAGGGGCAATCAGCCCCAGCATTTT
abundance: NA; v_gene: TRBV30; j_gene: TRBJ1-1; d_gene: TRBD1; CDR3aa: CAWTGGRTEAFF; CDR3nt: TGTGCCTGGACAGGGGGCCGGACTGAAGCTTTCTTT
abundance: NA; v_gene: TRBV28; j_gene: TRBJ2-3; d_gene: TRBD1; CDR3aa: CASSLYRGDTQYF; CDR3nt: TGTGCCAGCAGTTTATACAGGGGTGATACGCAGTATTTT
abundance: NA; v_gene: TRBV7-2; j_gene: TRBJ1-5; d_gene: TRBD1; CDR3aa: CASSLAGTAGGPQHF; CDR3nt: TGTGCCAGCAGCTTAGCCGGGACAGCCGGGGGGCCCCAGCATTTT
abundance: NA; v_gene: TRBV9; j_gene: TRBJ1-3; d_gene: NA; CDR3aa: CASSVGQVVGNTIYF; CDR3nt: TGTGCCAGCAGCGTAGGGCAGGTAGTAGGAAACACCATATATTTT
abundance: NA; v_gene: TRBV5-8; j_gene: TRBJ2-7; d_gene: NA; CDR3aa: CASSFNEQYF; CDR3nt: TGTGCCAGCAGCTTTAACGAGCAGTACTTC
abundance: NA; v_gene: TRBV4-1; j_gene: TRBJ1-5; d_gene: TRBD1; CDR3aa: CASSQDPGGSNQPQHF; CDR3nt: TGCGCCAGCAGCCAAGACCCAGGGGGGAGCAATCAGCCCCAGCATTTT
abundance: NA; v_gene: TRBV7-3; j_gene: TRBJ2-2; d_gene: NA; CDR3aa: CASSPGGPNTGELFF; CDR3nt: TGTGCCAGCAGCCCAGGGGGGCCGAACACCGGGGAGCTGTTTTTT
abundance: NA; v_gene: TRBV28; j_gene: TRBJ1-1; d_gene: TRBD1; CDR3aa: CASSLIGQGNTEAFF; CDR3nt: TGTGCCAGCAGTTTAATAGGACAGGGGAACACTGAAGCTTTCTTT
abundance: NA; v_gene: TRBV5-1; j_gene: TRBJ2-3; d_gene: NA; CDR3aa: CASSFQGGTDTQYF; CDR3nt: TGCGCCAGCAGCTTCCAGGGTGGCACAGATACGCAGTATTTT
abundance: once; v_gene: TRBV7-9; j_gene: TRBJ1-4; d_gene: NA; CDR3aa: CASSLAQGPNEKLFF; CDR3nt: TGTGCCAGCAGCTTAGCACAGGGACCTAATGAAAAACTGTTTTTT
abundance: NA; v_gene: TRBV7-2; j_gene: TRBJ2-7; d_gene: TRBD1; CDR3aa: CASSLVGTGRAYEQYF; CDR3nt: TGTGCCAGCAGTCTAGTCGGGACAGGCCGTGCCTACGAGCAGTACTTC
abundance: once; v_gene: TRBV6-5; j_gene: TRBJ2-5; d_gene: NA; CDR3aa: CASRPTPGSQETQYF; CDR3nt: TGTGCCAGCAGACCCACCCCGGGGAGCCAAGAGACCCAGTACTTC
abundance: once; v_gene: TRBV19; j_gene: TRBJ2-6; d_gene: TRBD1; CDR3aa: CASTGQGSGANVLTF; CDR3nt: TGTGCCAGTACGGGACAGGGATCTGGGGCCAACGTCCTGACTTTC